This T cell receptor (beta chain) was captured in a study of metastatic and nonmetastatic thyroid tumors. Study in general: Where malignant and benign thyroid patients were concerned, repertoires were compared across blood and tumor or nodule tissue. General study points: According to reports, the diversity of TCR beta was significantly higher in malignant thyroid tumors than in benign nodules, and this held in both blood and tumor samples.

Thyroid surgery was preceded by no treatment in any patient. Concerning this clone itself: Its antigen is as yet unknown.

MiXCR re-clonotyped the PCR reads for TCRdb. The data hold 43,000 or so clones, with approximately 24% observed a single time. The germline V gene has CDR1 MNHNS and CDR2 SASEGT. The CDR3 covers 16 residues. Trimming took 6 bases from V and 1 from J; bases not matched to a gene: 11. This clonotype originated in a male donor with papillary thyroid cancer or a benign thyroid nodule (not recorded which). Some clones in this sample may be carry-over from other donors' samples. The chain combines TRBV6-1 with TRBJ1-1, with TRBD1 matching over 7 bases. The specimen was blood. CDR3 coding DNA: TGTGCCAGCAGCCCAACTTTGGGACAGCAGAACACTGAAGCTTTCTTT. This translates into CASSPTLGQQNTEAFF.